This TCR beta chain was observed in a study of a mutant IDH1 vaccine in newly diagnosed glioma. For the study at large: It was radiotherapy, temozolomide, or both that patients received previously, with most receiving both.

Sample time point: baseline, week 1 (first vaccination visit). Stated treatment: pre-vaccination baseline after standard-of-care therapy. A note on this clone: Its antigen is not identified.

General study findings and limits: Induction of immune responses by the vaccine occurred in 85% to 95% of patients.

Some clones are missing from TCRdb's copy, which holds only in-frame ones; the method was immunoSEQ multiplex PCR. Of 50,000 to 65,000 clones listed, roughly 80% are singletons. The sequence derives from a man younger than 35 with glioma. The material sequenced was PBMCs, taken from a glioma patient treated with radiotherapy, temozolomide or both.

CDR3 loop: CASSPPGRAPSAYTF. The CDR3 nucleotides are TGTGCCAGCAGCCCTCCAGGCAGGGCGCCTTCGGCCTACACCTTC. The rearrangement joins TRBV11-2 to TRBJ1-2, with D perhaps TRBD1 (5 bases). The CDR3 sequence is 15 residues long. Germline V gene lookup returns CDR1 SGHAT and CDR2 FQNNGV. Trimming took 5 bases from V and 10 from J, leaving 23 bases between them.